Following are 29 T cell receptor beta chains from one sample sequenced in a study of blood T cell repertoires in COVID-19. Repertoires were generated with immunoSEQ multiplex PCR, while TCRdb's copy carries only in-frame clones and drops some. Seen here are tens of thousands of clones, about nine tenths observed once, and the top ten hold more than 0.85%. The sample comprised peripheral blood. The receptor source for this set is a human donor in a cohort sampled during active COVID-19.

V is TRBV6-2 or TRBV6-3 and J is TRBJ1-4; 9 positions match TRBD1. The germline V gene has CDR1 MNHEY and CDR2 SVGEGT. The CDR3 runs to 15 residues. The V segment lost 6 bases and the J segment 7 bases; nucleotides outside the gene matches: 9. The CDR3, as DNA: TGTGCCAGCAGCCTCCCCGGGACAGGGTTTGAAAAACTGTTTTTT. Translation: CASSLPGTGFEKLFF.

The chain couples TRBV7-9 to TRBJ1-2; tentatively, D is TRBD1 (5 bases). The germline gives CDR1 SEHNR, CDR2 FQNEAQ (reference sequence). The CDR3 length is 15 residues. Trimming took 5 bases from V and 2 from J, leaving 15 bases between them. The CDR3 here is CASSHHLRTNYGYTF. CDR3 DNA: TGTGCCAGCAGCCATCACCTCCGGACAAACTATGGCTACACCTTC.

The chain combines TRBV27 with TRBJ2-7, with D perhaps matching TRBD1 (6 bases). The CDR3 runs to 14 residues. Trimming left V 4 bases short and J 2 bases short, with 12 bases between. Germline V gene data show CDR1 as MNHEY and CDR2 as SMNVEV (reference sequence). In DNA, the CDR3 is TGTGCCAGCAGTTCGACAGGCCTTCCCTACGAGCAGTACTTC. The encoded protein is CASSSTGLPYEQYF.

This chain links TRBV29-1 with TRBJ2-7; 10 positions agree with TRBD1. The CDR3 consists of 15 residues. The germline V gene encodes CDR1 SQVTM and CDR2 ANQGSEA. J gave up 6 bases and V 5 bases, and 13 bases lay outside the gene matches. The CDR3 region is CSVRSGGQGRSEQYF. The CDR3 DNA sequence: TGCAGCGTTCGGAGTGGGGGACAGGGGAGAAGCGAGCAGTACTTC.

The CDR3 sequence is CASSFQVYNEQFF. CDR3 bases: TGTGCCAGCAGCTTCCAGGTTTACAATGAGCAGTTCTTC. V and J are TRBV11-1 and TRBJ2-1; D gene ambiguous. Germline lookup yields CDR1 SGHAT and CDR2 FQDESV (reference sequence). V lost 3 bases and J 4 bases, leaving 7 bases between the germline ends. The CDR3 loop spans 13 amino acids.

The sample holds one count of this clone. The V gene is TRBV3-1 (or the pseudogene TRBV3-2), the J gene TRBJ2-5, with D possibly being TRBD2 (5 bases). The germline V gene has CDR1 LGHDT and CDR2 YNNKEL (reference sequence). The V gene lost 4 bases and the J gene lost 2 bases, with 11 bases spanning the gap. The CDR3 totals 14 residues. The CDR3 DNA sequence: TGTGCCAGCAGCCCTTCCGGGGTACAAGAGACCCAGTACTTC. This gives the protein CASSPSGVQETQYF.

This clone came up once. The chain uses TRBV18 and TRBJ1-3; possibly TRBD1 for D (6 bases). Germline V gene lookup returns CDR1 KGHSH and CDR2 LQKENI. This CDR3 is 15 amino acids long. Trimming took off 3 bases at V and 2 bases at J, with 11 bases between the two ends. The CDR3 nucleotides read TGTGCCAGCTCACCGGACAGTGCCACTGGAAACACCATATATTTT. Translation gives CASSPDSATGNTIYF.

This clone was seen once. The chain combines TRBV6-1 with TRBJ1-6; 7 bases are a match to TRBD1. The CDR3 consists of 15 residues. J was trimmed by 7 bases and V by 2 bases; bases with no gene match: 5. Germline CDR1 reads MNHNS; CDR2 reads SASEGT. The CDR3 is CASSESAGGNSPLHF. CDR3 in DNA: TGTGCCAGCAGTGAATCGGCAGGGGGGAATTCACCCCTCCACTTT.

The chain combines TRBV5-4 with TRBJ2-2; D possibly corresponds to TRBD1 (5 bases). V was trimmed by 1 base and J by 4 bases, leaving 8 bases between them. This CDR3 comprises 14 residues. The germline gives CDR1 SGHNT, CDR2 YYREEE (reference sequence). The CDR3 here is CASSLMGRTGELFF. DNA of the CDR3: TGTGCCAGCAGCTTGATGGGGCGCACCGGGGAGCTGTTTTTT. The full variable domain, in which reference TRBV5-4 and TRBJ2-2 provide the parts outside the CDR3, is ETGVTQSPTHLIKTRGQQVTLRCSSQSGHNTVSWYQQALGQGPQFIFQYYREEENGRGNFPPRFSGLQFPNYSSELNVNALELDDSALYLCASSLMGRTGELFFGEGSRLTVL.

The chain couples TRBV19 to TRBJ2-6; D not resolved. V lost 4 bases, J lost 2 bases, and 9 bases lay in between. The CDR3 consists of 15 residues. Germline CDR1 LNHDA, CDR2 SQIVND (reference sequence). CDR3 sequence reads: CASSNTRAGANVLTF. Here the CDR3 DNA reads TGTGCCAGTAGTAACACCCGGGCTGGGGCCAACGTCCTGACTTTC.

This clone was picked up a small number of times. CDR3 in DNA: TGTGCCAGCAGCTTGGGACAGTTTGGGAACACTGAAGCTTTCTTT. It codes for CASSLGQFGNTEAFF. The rearrangement uses TRBV7-6 and TRBJ1-1; 7 positions agree with TRBD1. This CDR3 spans 15 amino acids. Germline CDR1 and CDR2: SGHVS and FNYEAQ. V gave up 3 bases and J gave up 1 base; unmatched junction bases: 5.

The chain links TRBV5-1 to TRBJ2-1; TRBD1 is a possible D gene (5 bases). In germline, CDR1 is SGHRS, CDR2 YFSETQ. The CDR3 consists of 15 residues. Trimming cost V 0 bases and J 3 bases, with 10 bases left between them. Here the CDR3 reads CASSLGQGGYNEQFF. DNA for the CDR3: TGCGCCAGCAGCTTGGGGCAGGGCGGCTACAATGAGCAGTTCTTC. The full variable domain, with the rest looked up from reference TRBV5-1 and TRBJ2-1, is KAGVTQTPRYLIKTRGQQVTLSCSPISGHRSVSWYQQTPGQGLQFLFEYFSETQRNKGNFPGRFSGRQFSNSRSEMNVSTLELGDSALYLCASSLGQGGYNEQFFGPGTRLTVL.

This sequence joins TRBV5-8 and TRBJ2-3; D possibly corresponds to TRBD2 (6 bases). Between the trimmed V and J ends, which lost 8 bases and 2 bases, there was a span of 15 bases. This CDR3 region has 14 residues. Germline CDR1 is SGHTS and CDR2 is YDEGEE. The CDR3 DNA reads TGTGCCAGTCCGGGGAGGCGCCCCACAGATACGCAGTATTTT. The encoded protein is CASPGRRPTDTQYF.

The chain links TRBV6-5 to TRBJ2-7; possibly TRBD1 for D (6 bases). In germline, CDR1 is MNHEY, CDR2 SVGAGI. Trimming shortened V by 1 base and J by 2 bases, and 12 bases separated the two germline ends. This CDR3 is 15 amino acids long. As DNA, the CDR3 is TGTGCCAGCAGTTACTACCGGGACACCACCTACGAGCAGTACTTC. It yields the protein CASSYYRDTTYEQYF.

This chain links TRBV9 with TRBJ1-1, with D perhaps matching TRBD1 (6 bases). The CDR3 covers 15 residues. CDR1 and CDR2 from the germline V gene are SGDLS and YYNGEE. V lost 3 bases and J lost 2, with 14 bases in between. The chain's CDR3 is CASSDRDNLNTEAFF. The CDR3 DNA is TGTGCCAGCAGCGACCGGGACAACCTCAACACTGAAGCTTTCTTT.

This rearrangement joins TRBV12-3 or TRBV12-4 to TRBJ1-1, with D unclear. V dropped 3 bases and J dropped 0 bases, with 5 bases sitting between them. The CDR3 loop spans 13 amino acids. The CDR3 nucleotides read TGTGCCAGCAGTTTCTCCGTGAACACTGAAGCTTTCTTT. Encoded protein: CASSFSVNTEAFF.

The chain carries TRBV24-1 and TRBJ1-2; the match to TRBD1 covers 10 bases. Germline CDR1 KGHDR, CDR2 SFDVKD. After removal of 3 bases from V and 8 bases from J, the junction contained 8 bases not matched to a gene. This CDR3 spans 15 amino acids. CDR3 nucleotide sequence: TGTGCCACCAGTGATCCGGGACAGGGGCAGTACGGCTACACCTTC. Protein sequence: CATSDPGQGQYGYTF.

The CDR3 protein is CASSAGLAADEQFF. CDR3 coding DNA: TGTGCCAGCAGCGCCGGACTAGCGGCCGATGAGCAGTTCTTC. This rearrangement joins TRBV7-3 to TRBJ2-1; 10 nucleotides align to TRBD2. Germline V gives CDR1 SGHTA, CDR2 FQGTGA. CDR3 length: 14 amino acids. The V gene end was trimmed by 5 bases and the J gene end by 8 bases; junction bases not matched to a gene: 6. Together with reference TRBV7-3 and TRBJ2-1, the CDR3 gives the full variable domain: GAGVSQTPSNKVTEKGKYVELRCDPISGHTALYWYRQSLGQGPEFLIYFQGTGAADDSGLPNDRFFAVRPEGSVSTLKIQRTERGDSAVYLCASSAGLAADEQFFGPGTRLTVL.

In this sample, this clone is medium-sized. The chain's CDR3 is CASSPGQGDTGELFF. DNA of the CDR3: TGTGCCAGCAGCCCCGGACAGGGAGACACCGGGGAGCTGTTTTTT. V is TRBV6-2 or TRBV6-3 and J is TRBJ2-2, with TRBD1 identical over 8 bases. The CDR3 covers 15 residues. Germline assignment: CDR1 MNHEY and CDR2 SVGEGT. The trim removed 6 bases at V and 3 bases at J, leaving 6 bases unmatched.

The V and J genes are TRBV6-5 and TRBJ2-1; perhaps TRBD1 as D (6 bases). This CDR3 contains 15 residues. CDR1 MNHEY and CDR2 SVGAGI come from the germline V gene. The V end lost 6 bases, the J end lost 3 bases, and 15 bases lay between the germline ends. CDR3 DNA sequence: TGTGCCAGCAGCCTAGGGACATCGGGCTACAATGAGCAGTTCTTC. Translating it yields CASSLGTSGYNEQFF.

The V and J genes are TRBV7-6 and TRBJ2-6, with TRBD1 identical over 10 bases. The CDR3 totals 17 residues. After removal of 1 base from V and 4 bases from J, the junction contained 4 bases not matched to a gene. Germline CDR1 and CDR2: SGHVS and FNYEAQ. The CDR3 protein is CASSLGDRGLGANVLTF. In DNA form, the CDR3 reads TGTGCCAGCAGCTTAGGTGACAGGGGGCTCGGGGCCAACGTCCTGACTTTC.

This clone was detected only once. V gene TRBV7-2 combines with J gene TRBJ2-5; tentative D call: TRBD2 (5 bases). Per germline, CDR1 SGHTA and CDR2 FQGNSA. V lost 5 bases to trimming and J lost 4 bases, with 14 bases between them. The CDR3 has 14 residues. CDR3 region: CASSLLGQGETQYF. CDR3 DNA: TGTGCCAGCAGCCTACTAGGGCAAGGAGAGACCCAGTACTTC.

On this clone itself: This specimen includes other DNA sequences encoding the same CDR3. The chain couples TRBV7-3 to TRBJ2-2; TRBD2 might be the D (6 bases). V dropped 5 bases and J dropped 5 bases, with 24 bases sitting between them. The germline V gene encodes CDR1 SGHTA and CDR2 FQGTGA. CDR3 length: 18 residues. CDR3: CASSPLAAGKGRTGELFF. CDR3 DNA sequence: TGTGCCAGCAGCCCGCTTGCGGCGGGAAAGGGTCGGACCGGGGAGCTGTTTTTT.

V and J are TRBV28 and TRBJ2-7; 8 nucleotides align to TRBD1. Trimming at V came to 6 bases and at J to 2 bases, leaving 6 bases not matched to a gene. The germline V gene encodes CDR1 MDHEN and CDR2 SYDVKM. CDR3 length: 14 amino acids. CDR3 region: CASSPGQATYEQYF. DNA for the CDR3: TGTGCCAGCAGCCCGGGACAGGCCACCTACGAGCAGTACTTC. The full variable domain, completed using reference TRBV28 and TRBJ2-7, is DVKVTQSSRYLVKRTGEKVFLECVQDMDHENMFWYRQDPGLGLRLIYFSYDVKMKEKGDIPEGYSVSREKKERFSLILESASTNQTSMYLCASSPGQATYEQYFGPGTRLTVT.

The DNA for the CDR3 is TGTGCCTGGAGTAAAAGCGGGCGCACAGATACGCAGTATTTT. Translating it yields CAWSKSGRTDTQYF. The chain has TRBV30 and TRBJ2-3; a possible D gene is TRBD2 (6 bases). The V gene lost 2 bases and the J gene lost 1 base, with 10 bases spanning the gap. The germline V gene encodes CDR1 GTSNPN and CDR2 SVGIG (reference sequence). CDR3 length: 14 amino acids.

The chain links TRBV11-2 to TRBJ2-5, with 8 bases lining up with TRBD1. Trimming at V came to 6 bases and at J to 4 bases, leaving 4 bases not matched to a gene. This CDR3 spans 13 amino acids. Looked up from germline, CDR1 is SGHAT and CDR2 is FQNNGV. The DNA of the CDR3 is TGTGCCAGCAGACGGGGGACAGGAGAGACCCAGTACTTC. Translating gives CASRRGTGETQYF.

V gene TRBV27 combines with J gene TRBJ1-1; D uncertain. The V gene's germline CDR1 is MNHEY and CDR2 SMNVEV (reference sequence). V lost 6 bases to trimming and J lost 3 bases, with 20 bases between them. The CDR3 has 16 residues. In nucleotides, the CDR3 is TGTGCCAGCAGCCCCTGGGAGGGTTCGGTTGACACTGAAGCTTTCTTT. As protein: CASSPWEGSVDTEAFF.

V and J are TRBV12-3 or TRBV12-4 and TRBJ2-2; no definite D call. The V end lost 8 bases, the J end lost 2 bases, and 6 bases lay between the germline ends. This CDR3 has 12 amino acids. CDR3 coding DNA: TGTGCCAGCGGCTCCAACACCGGGGAGCTGTTTTTT. This sequence encodes CASGSNTGELFF.

This chain connects TRBV3-1 (or the pseudogene TRBV3-2) to TRBJ1-1; possible D gene TRBD1, 5 bases. V lost 6 bases and J lost 5, with 13 bases in between. Germline values: CDR1 LGHDT, CDR2 YNNKEL (reference sequence). This CDR3 region has 13 residues. The CDR3 nucleotides read TGTGCCAGCAGGCCGGGGGAATGGACTGAAGCTTTCTTT. Protein: CASRPGEWTEAFF.